One and the same sample provided the 24 T cell receptor beta chains below, sequenced in a study of blood T cell repertoires in COVID-19. Assay used: immunoSEQ multiplex PCR; TCRdb lists only in-frame clones, some missing. Of 250,000 to 300,000 clones listed, roughly nine tenths were seen once; the top ten hold approximately 12%. The material sequenced was peripheral blood. The receptors derive from a woman aged 30 to 39 with COVID-19, enrolled during active disease.

The gene calls are TRBV3-1 (or the pseudogene TRBV3-2) and TRBJ2-7; no reliable D call. Germline values: CDR1 LGHDT, CDR2 YNNKEL (reference sequence). The V end was cut by 0 bases, the J end by 3 bases, with 6 bases between. The CDR3 is 13 amino acids. The DNA for the CDR3 is TGTGCCAGCAGCCAAGAATCTATCTACGAGCAGTACTTC. It codes for CASSQESIYEQYF.

The chain has TRBV27 and TRBJ1-5; D is possibly TRBD1 (5 bases). The V end was cut by 1 base, the J end by 0 bases, with 7 bases between. The CDR3 length is 15 residues. Germline CDR1 reads MNHEY; CDR2 reads SMNVEV (reference sequence). CDR3 in amino acids: CASSLLGGSNQPQHF. For the CDR3, the DNA is TGTGCCAGCAGTTTATTGGGGGGTAGCAATCAGCCCCAGCATTTT.

The rearrangement uses TRBV12-3 or TRBV12-4 and TRBJ1-2; 8 bases fit TRBD1. V gave up 7 bases and J gave up 3 bases; unmatched junction bases: 4. The CDR3 is 13 amino acids. The CDR3 coding sequence is TGTGCCAGCACCCGGACAGGGTACTATGGCTACACCTTC. Translation gives CASTRTGYYGYTF.

This clone was detected only a few times. The V call is TRBV27, the J call TRBJ1-2; TRBD1 is a possible D gene (5 bases). This CDR3 contains 14 residues. CDR1 MNHEY and CDR2 SMNVEV come from the germline V gene (reference sequence). V was clipped by 3 bases and J by 0 bases, with 8 bases between them. This CDR3 is CASSFGGSNYGYTF. In DNA form, the CDR3 reads TGTGCCAGCAGTTTCGGGGGGTCTAACTATGGCTACACCTTC.

The rearrangement joins TRBV11-2 to TRBJ2-1; D is unclear. Germline assignment: CDR1 SGHAT and CDR2 FQNNGV. CDR3 length: 12 residues. With 3 bases removed from V and 6 bases from J, the gap between germline ends came to 6 bases. CDR3 protein: CASSFPSNEQFF. The DNA of the CDR3 is TGTGCCAGCAGCTTCCCCTCCAATGAGCAGTTCTTC.

V is TRBV5-1 and J is TRBJ1-1; D ambiguous. Trimming took off 4 bases at V and 1 base at J, with 14 bases between the two ends. The CDR3 spans 15 residues. From germline, CDR1 is SGHRS and CDR2 YFSETQ. CDR3 bases: TGCGCCAGCAGCACCGGGAGACGGGAGAACACTGAAGCTTTCTTT. This encodes CASSTGRRENTEAFF.

The rearrangement uses TRBV29-1 and TRBJ2-3, with TRBD2 identical over 10 bases. This CDR3 has 17 amino acids. Trimming cost V 4 bases and J 2 bases; bases outside gene matches: 12. CDR1 and CDR2 from the germline V gene are SQVTM and ANQGSEA. The CDR3 DNA is TGCAGCGTTGTCCGAGGGGTAGCGGGGGGTTCCACAGATACGCAGTATTTT. This translates into CSVVRGVAGGSTDTQYF.

The chain uses TRBV11-3 and TRBJ2-2, with 8 bases that match TRBD2. CDR1 SGHNT and CDR2 YENEEA come from the germline V gene. The CDR3 contains 14 residues. V lost 5 bases and J lost 4; bases outside the gene matches: 3. The CDR3 sequence is CASSIRGGTGELFF. The CDR3 DNA reads TGTGCCAGCAGCATCCGGGGGGGCACCGGGGAGCTGTTTTTT.

This chain joins TRBV19 and TRBJ1-1; D is unresolved. The CDR3 contains 12 residues. Germline loops: CDR1 LNHDA, CDR2 SQIVND (reference sequence). The V end lost 0 bases, the J end lost 5 bases, and 4 bases lay between the germline ends. CDR3 amino acids: CASSIDRTEAFF. The DNA of the CDR3 is TGTGCCAGTAGTATAGATCGTACTGAAGCTTTCTTT.

In its sample, this clone was seen once. V usage is TRBV7-9 and J usage is TRBJ1-1, with 7 bases lining up with TRBD1. The J segment lost 0 bases and the V segment lost 6 bases, leaving 16 bases of the junction unmatched. The germline V gene encodes CDR1 SEHNR and CDR2 FQNEAQ (reference sequence). This CDR3 has 18 residues. The chain's CDR3 is CASRKAVTGRNMNTEAFF. The CDR3 DNA reads TGTGCCAGCAGGAAAGCGGTGACAGGGCGAAATATGAACACTGAAGCTTTCTTT.

This chain connects TRBV4-1 to TRBJ1-2; no firm D call. The germline gives CDR1 MGHRA, CDR2 YSYEKL. CDR3 size: 14 residues. Trimming removed 1 base at V and 4 bases at J, with 10 bases between. The CDR3 DNA is TGCGCCAGCAGCCAAGTGGGCAGTATCTATGGCTACACCTTC. As protein: CASSQVGSIYGYTF.

The rearrangement uses TRBV7-8 and TRBJ1-2, with D perhaps TRBD1 (6 bases). Trimming stripped 7 bases from V and 6 bases from J, with 21 bases between. The CDR3 totals 15 residues. The germline V gene has CDR1 SGHVS and CDR2 FQNEAQ. CDR3 sequence (DNA): TGTGCCAGCATCCCAGGGGCTATTGGGGCGGATGGCTACACCTTC. Translation gives CASIPGAIGADGYTF.

The V call is TRBV7-2, the J call TRBJ2-7; TRBD2 aligns across 8 bases. CDR3 length: 15 residues. V gave up 2 bases and J gave up 5 bases; unmatched junction bases: 8. The germline CDR1 and CDR2 sequences are SGHTA and FQGNSA. The CDR3 DNA reads as TGTGCCAGCAGCTTATTGAGCGGGGGTAGCAACGAGCAGTACTTC. It yields the protein CASSLLSGGSNEQYF.

This clone was counted only a few times. The chain recombines TRBV5-1 with TRBJ1-1; 10 positions match TRBD1. This CDR3 is 15 amino acids long. Germline V gene sequence: CDR1 SGHRS, CDR2 YFSETQ. After removal of 4 bases from V and 4 bases from J, the junction contained 7 bases not matched to a gene. CDR3 region: CASSLRDRGLTEAFF. The CDR3 DNA reads as TGCGCCAGCAGCCTGAGGGACAGGGGCCTCACTGAAGCTTTCTTT.

The CDR3 DNA follows: TGTGCCAGTAGTGCCAGTGTCTCAGGGGCCGAGCAGTACTTC. Translation gives CASSASVSGAEQYF. The genes are TRBV19 and TRBJ2-7; TRBD1 is a possible D gene (6 bases). This CDR3 region has 14 residues. The V gene's germline CDR1 is LNHDA and CDR2 SQIVND (reference sequence). The V end lost 5 bases, the J end lost 6 bases, and 17 bases lay between the germline ends.

The rearrangement joins TRBV4-2 to TRBJ2-1, with unresolved D. The CDR3 is 18 amino acids. Trimming pared 1 base from V and 0 bases from J, leaving 16 bases between. Per germline, CDR1 LGHNA and CDR2 YNFKEQ. The CDR3 protein is CASSQGSPGLSSYNEQFF. The CDR3 DNA is TGTGCCAGCAGCCAAGGGTCGCCAGGCCTGAGCTCCTACAATGAGCAGTTCTTC.

The V gene is TRBV5-4, the J gene TRBJ2-1, with 10 bases matching TRBD2. Trimming cost V 4 bases and J 5 bases; bases outside gene matches: 9. The CDR3 sequence is 16 residues long. Germline CDR1 SGHNT, CDR2 YYREEE (reference sequence). CDR3 loop: CASSRQQRGGDNEQFF. CDR3 coding DNA: TGTGCCAGCAGCCGCCAGCAGCGGGGGGGCGACAATGAGCAGTTCTTC.

J is TRBJ2-2 and V is TRBV2, with 14 bases fitting TRBD2. With 8 bases clipped from V and 6 bases from J, the junction kept 5 bases outside the gene matches. This CDR3 has 15 amino acids. Looked up from germline, CDR1 is SNHLY and CDR2 is FYNNEI. The CDR3 DNA reads as TGTGCCAGCCAGGGACTAGCGGGGGCCGCCGGGGAGCTGTTTTTT. Translating gives CASQGLAGAAGELFF.

The sample holds a few counts of this clone. The V gene is TRBV18, the J gene TRBJ1-5; 7 nucleotides align to TRBD1. Germline V gene data show CDR1 as KGHSH and CDR2 as LQKENI. The CDR3 sequence is 14 residues long. The junction had 3 bases not matched to a gene; V was cut back by 5 bases and J by 2 bases. CDR3 coding DNA: TGTGCCAGCTCAACCACAGGGGGCAATCAGCCCCAGCATTTT. It codes for CASSTTGGNQPQHF.

CDR3 in amino acids: CASSPYANRAGGYTF. CDR3 nucleotide sequence: TGTGCCAGCAGCCCCTACGCCAACAGGGCAGGTGGCTACACCTTC. The chain combines TRBV3-1 (or the pseudogene TRBV3-2) with TRBJ1-2, with D possibly being TRBD1 (6 bases). The CDR3 extends over 15 amino acids. Germline V gene lookup returns CDR1 LGHDT and CDR2 YNNKEL (reference sequence). V was shortened by 4 bases and J by 7 bases, with 19 bases between the two germline ends.

This clone was found once. The chain uses TRBV5-1 and TRBJ2-7; no definite D call. V was trimmed by 0 bases and J by 0 bases, leaving 10 bases between them. Per germline, CDR1 SGHRS and CDR2 YFSETQ. This CDR3 comprises 15 residues. In nucleotides, the CDR3 is TGCGCCAGCAGCTTGGCCGCGGCTTTCTCCTACGAGCAGTACTTC. Its translation: CASSLAAAFSYEQYF.

The CDR3 protein is CASSLGQGDTGELFF. For the CDR3, the DNA is TGCGCCAGCAGCTTGGGACAGGGGGACACCGGGGAGCTGTTTTTT. This sequence joins TRBV5-1 and TRBJ2-2, with TRBD1 identical over 9 bases. CDR3 length: 15 residues. CDR1 is SGHRS, CDR2 YFSETQ, per germline. Losses at the gene ends were 0 bases for V and 3 bases for J; bases not matched to a gene: 0.

On this clone itself: The sample holds other DNA sequences that translate to the same CDR3. CDR3 nucleotides: TGTGCCAGCAGTGACAGGGAAGAGACCCAGTACTTC. Encoded protein: CASSDREETQYF. The chain recombines TRBV6-1 with TRBJ2-5, with D possibly TRBD1 on 5 matching bases. The CDR3 consists of 12 residues. Germline V lookup: CDR1 MNHNS, CDR2 SASEGT. V lost 3 bases and J lost 3, with 5 bases in between.

The chain carries TRBV30 and TRBJ2-6; 7 bases are shared with TRBD1. Unmatched junction bases numbered 7, after V lost 8 bases and J lost 0 bases. The V gene's germline CDR1 is GTSNPN and CDR2 SVGIG (reference sequence). This CDR3 region has 15 residues. The CDR3 loop is CAGQAIISGANVLTF. DNA of the CDR3: TGTGCCGGACAGGCAATTATCTCTGGGGCCAACGTCCTGACTTTC. The complete variable domain, with remaining parts taken from reference TRBV30 and TRBJ2-6, reads SQTIHQWPATLVQPVGSPLSLECTVEGTSNPNLYWYRQAAGRGLQLLFYSVGIGQISSEVPQNLSASRPQDRQFILSSKKLLLSDSGFYLCAGQAIISGANVLTFGAGSRLTVL.